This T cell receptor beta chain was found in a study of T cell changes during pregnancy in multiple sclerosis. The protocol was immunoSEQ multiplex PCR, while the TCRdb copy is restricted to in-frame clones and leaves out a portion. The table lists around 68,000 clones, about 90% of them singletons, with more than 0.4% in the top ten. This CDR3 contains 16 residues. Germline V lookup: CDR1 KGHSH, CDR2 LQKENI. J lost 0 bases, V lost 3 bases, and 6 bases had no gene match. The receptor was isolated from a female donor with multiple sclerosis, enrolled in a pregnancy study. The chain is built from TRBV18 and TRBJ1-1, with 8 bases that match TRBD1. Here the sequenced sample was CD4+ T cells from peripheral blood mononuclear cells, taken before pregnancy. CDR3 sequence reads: CASSPYRGGMNTEAFF. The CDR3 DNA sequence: TGTGCCAGCTCACCCTACAGGGGGGGGATGAACACTGAAGCTTTCTTT.